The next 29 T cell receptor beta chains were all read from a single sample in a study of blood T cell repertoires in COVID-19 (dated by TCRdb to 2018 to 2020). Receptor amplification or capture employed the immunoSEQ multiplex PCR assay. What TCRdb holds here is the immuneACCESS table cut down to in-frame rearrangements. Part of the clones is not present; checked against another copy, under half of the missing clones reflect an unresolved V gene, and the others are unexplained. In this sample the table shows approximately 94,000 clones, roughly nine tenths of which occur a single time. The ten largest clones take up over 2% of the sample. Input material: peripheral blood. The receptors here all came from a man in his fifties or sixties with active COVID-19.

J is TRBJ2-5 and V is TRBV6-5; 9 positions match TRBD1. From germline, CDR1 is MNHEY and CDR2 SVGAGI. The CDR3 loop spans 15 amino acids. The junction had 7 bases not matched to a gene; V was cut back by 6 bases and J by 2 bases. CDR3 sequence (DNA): TGTGCCAGCAGCTTAACCGGGACAGGGCAAGAGACCCAGTACTTC. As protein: CASSLTGTGQETQYF.

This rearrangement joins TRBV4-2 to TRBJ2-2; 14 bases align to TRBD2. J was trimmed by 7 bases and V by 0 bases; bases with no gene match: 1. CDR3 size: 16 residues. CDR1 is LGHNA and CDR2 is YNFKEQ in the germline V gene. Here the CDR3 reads CASSQDGTSGSGELFF. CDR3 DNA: TGTGCCAGCAGCCAAGATGGGACTAGCGGGAGCGGGGAGCTGTTTTTT.

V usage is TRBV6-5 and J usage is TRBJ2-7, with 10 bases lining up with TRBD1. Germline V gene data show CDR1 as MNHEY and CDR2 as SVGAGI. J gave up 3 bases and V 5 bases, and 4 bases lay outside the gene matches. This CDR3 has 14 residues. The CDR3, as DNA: TGTGCCAGCAGTCGGGACAGGGGATTCTACGAGCAGTACTTC. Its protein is CASSRDRGFYEQYF.

CDR3 bases: TGTGCCAGCAGCTTAAGTACAGGATGGGACTTTTATGGCTACACCTTC. Encoded protein: CASSLSTGWDFYGYTF. The rearrangement joins TRBV7-3 to TRBJ1-2, with D possibly matching TRBD1 (5 bases). Germline CDR1 SGHTA, CDR2 FQGTGA. Trimming took off 1 base at V and 5 bases at J, with 17 bases between the two ends. The CDR3 runs to 16 residues.

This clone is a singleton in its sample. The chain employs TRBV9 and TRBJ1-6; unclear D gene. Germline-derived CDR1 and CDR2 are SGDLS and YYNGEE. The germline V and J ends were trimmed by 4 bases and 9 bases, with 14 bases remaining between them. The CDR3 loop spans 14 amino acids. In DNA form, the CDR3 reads TGTGCCAGCAGCCTCGCCGGCTGGAGTTCACCCCTCCACTTT. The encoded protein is CASSLAGWSSPLHF.

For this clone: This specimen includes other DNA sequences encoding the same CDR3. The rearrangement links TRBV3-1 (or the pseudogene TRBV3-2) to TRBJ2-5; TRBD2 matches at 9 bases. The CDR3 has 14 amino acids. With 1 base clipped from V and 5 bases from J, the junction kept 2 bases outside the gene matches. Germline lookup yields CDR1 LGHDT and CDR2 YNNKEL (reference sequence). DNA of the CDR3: TGTGCCAGCAGCCAAGTAGCGGGGGAGGAGACCCAGTACTTC. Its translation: CASSQVAGEETQYF.

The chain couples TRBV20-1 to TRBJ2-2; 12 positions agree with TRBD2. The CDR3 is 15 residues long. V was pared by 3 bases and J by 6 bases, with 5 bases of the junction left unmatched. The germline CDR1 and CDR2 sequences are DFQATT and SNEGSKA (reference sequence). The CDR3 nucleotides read TGCAGTGCTAGTATGGCTAGCGGGGGGGCCGGGGAGCTGTTTTTT. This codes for CSASMASGGAGELFF.

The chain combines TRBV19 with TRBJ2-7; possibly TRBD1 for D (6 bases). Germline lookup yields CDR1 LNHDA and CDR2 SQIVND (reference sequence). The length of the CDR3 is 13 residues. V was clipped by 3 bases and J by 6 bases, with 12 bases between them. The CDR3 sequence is CASSIQQGREQYV. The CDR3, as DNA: TGTGCCAGTAGTATTCAGCAGGGGCGCGAGCAGTACGTC.

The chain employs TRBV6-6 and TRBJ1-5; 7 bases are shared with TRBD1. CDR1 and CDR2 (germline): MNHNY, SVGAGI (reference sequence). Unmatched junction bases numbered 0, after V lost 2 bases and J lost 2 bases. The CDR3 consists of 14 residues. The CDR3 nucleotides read TGTGCCAGCAGTTACGGACAGGGCAATCAGCCCCAGCATTTT. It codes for CASSYGQGNQPQHF.

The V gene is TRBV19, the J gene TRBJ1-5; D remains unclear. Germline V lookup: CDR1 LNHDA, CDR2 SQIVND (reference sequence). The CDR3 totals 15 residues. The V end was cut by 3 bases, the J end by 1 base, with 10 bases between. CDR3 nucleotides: TGTGCCAGTAGTATTGGCGTGACAAGCAATCAGCCCCAGCATTTT. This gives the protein CASSIGVTSNQPQHF.

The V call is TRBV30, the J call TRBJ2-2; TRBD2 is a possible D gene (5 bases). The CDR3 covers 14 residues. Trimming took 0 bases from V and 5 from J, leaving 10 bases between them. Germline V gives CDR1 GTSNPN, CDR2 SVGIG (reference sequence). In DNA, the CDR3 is TGTGCCTGGAGTGTACTAGGGCGAACCGGGGAGCTGTTTTTT. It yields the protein CAWSVLGRTGELFF.

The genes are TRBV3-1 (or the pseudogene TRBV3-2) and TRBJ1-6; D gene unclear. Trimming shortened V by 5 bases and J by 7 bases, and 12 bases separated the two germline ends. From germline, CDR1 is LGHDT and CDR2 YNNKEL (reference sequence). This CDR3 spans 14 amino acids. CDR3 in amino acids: CASSSQASNSPLHF. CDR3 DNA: TGTGCCAGCAGCTCGCAGGCTTCCAATTCACCCCTCCACTTT.

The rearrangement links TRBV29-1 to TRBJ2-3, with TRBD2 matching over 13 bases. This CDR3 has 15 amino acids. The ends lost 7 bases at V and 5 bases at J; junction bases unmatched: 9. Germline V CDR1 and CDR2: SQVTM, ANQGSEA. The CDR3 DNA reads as TGCAGCGGAGAAGGACTAGCGGGAGCGAGAGATACGCAGTATTTT. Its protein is CSGEGLAGARDTQYF.

The CDR3, as DNA: TGTGCCAGCAGCCGCATGGGGGGCCAAGAGACCCAGTACTTC. Translated, it gives CASSRMGGQETQYF. The chain employs TRBV7-2 and TRBJ2-5; maybe TRBD2 (6 bases). The V gene's germline CDR1 is SGHTA and CDR2 FQGNSA. CDR3 length equals 14 residues. Deletions cut 5 bases from V and 1 base from J, with 11 bases between.

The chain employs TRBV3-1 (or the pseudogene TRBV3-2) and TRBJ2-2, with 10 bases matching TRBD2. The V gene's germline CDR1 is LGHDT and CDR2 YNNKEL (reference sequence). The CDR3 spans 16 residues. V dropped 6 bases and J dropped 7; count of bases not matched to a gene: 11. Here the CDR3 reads CASRAAGGPMVGELFF. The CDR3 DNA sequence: TGTGCCAGCAGGGCAGCGGGAGGGCCGATGGTCGGGGAGCTGTTTTTT.

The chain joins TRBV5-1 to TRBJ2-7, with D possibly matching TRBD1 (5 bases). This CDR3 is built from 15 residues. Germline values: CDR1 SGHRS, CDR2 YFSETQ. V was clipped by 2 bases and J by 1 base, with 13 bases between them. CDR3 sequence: CASSLNDSPSYEQYF. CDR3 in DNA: TGCGCCAGCAGCTTAAACGACAGCCCATCCTACGAGCAGTACTTC.

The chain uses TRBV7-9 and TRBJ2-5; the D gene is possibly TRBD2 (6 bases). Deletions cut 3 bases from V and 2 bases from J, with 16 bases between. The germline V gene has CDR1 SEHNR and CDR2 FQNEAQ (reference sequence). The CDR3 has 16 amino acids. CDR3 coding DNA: TGTGCCAGCAGCTTTCAACCGGGACTCCTACAAGAGACCCAGTACTTC. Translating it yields CASSFQPGLLQETQYF.

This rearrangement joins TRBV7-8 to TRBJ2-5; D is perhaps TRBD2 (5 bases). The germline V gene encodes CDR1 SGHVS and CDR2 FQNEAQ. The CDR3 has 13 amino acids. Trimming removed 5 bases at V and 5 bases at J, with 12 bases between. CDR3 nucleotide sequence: TGTGCCAGCAGCCGAGGGCACGATGAGACCCAGTACTTC. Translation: CASSRGHDETQYF.

The CDR3 sequence is CATSASWGGGGTEAFF. The CDR3 coding sequence is TGTGCCACCAGTGCCTCCTGGGGGGGTGGAGGCACTGAAGCTTTCTTT. V gene TRBV24-1 combines with J gene TRBJ1-1; D is possibly TRBD1 (5 bases). Germline V gene sequence: CDR1 KGHDR, CDR2 SFDVKD. The length of the CDR3 is 16 residues. Deletions cut 5 bases from V and 4 bases from J, with 19 bases between.

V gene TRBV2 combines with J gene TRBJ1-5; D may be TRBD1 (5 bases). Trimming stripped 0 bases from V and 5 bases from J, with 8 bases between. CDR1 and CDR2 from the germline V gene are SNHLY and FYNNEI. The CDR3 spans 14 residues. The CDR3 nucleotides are TGTGCCAGCAGTGAAGCAGGGGCTTATCAGCCCCAGCATTTT. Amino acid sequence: CASSEAGAYQPQHF.

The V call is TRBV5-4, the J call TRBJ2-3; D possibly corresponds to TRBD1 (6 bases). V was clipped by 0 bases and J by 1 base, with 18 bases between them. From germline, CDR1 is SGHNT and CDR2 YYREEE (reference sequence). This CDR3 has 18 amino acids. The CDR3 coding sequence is TGTGCCAGCAGCTTGGAGTTTGGTGGGGGCTCAGGCACAGATACGCAGTATTTT. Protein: CASSLEFGGGSGTDTQYF.

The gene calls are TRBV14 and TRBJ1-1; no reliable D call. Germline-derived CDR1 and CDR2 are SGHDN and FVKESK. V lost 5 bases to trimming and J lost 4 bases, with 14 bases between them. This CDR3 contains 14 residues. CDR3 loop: CASSSRLDITEAFF. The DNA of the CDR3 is TGTGCCAGCAGCTCCAGACTCGATATCACTGAAGCTTTCTTT.

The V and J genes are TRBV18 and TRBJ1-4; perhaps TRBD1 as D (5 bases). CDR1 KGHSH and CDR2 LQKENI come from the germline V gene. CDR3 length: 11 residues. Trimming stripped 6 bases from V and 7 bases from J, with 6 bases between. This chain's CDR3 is CASSGGEKLFF. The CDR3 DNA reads TGTGCCAGCTCGGGGGGTGAAAAACTGTTTTTT.

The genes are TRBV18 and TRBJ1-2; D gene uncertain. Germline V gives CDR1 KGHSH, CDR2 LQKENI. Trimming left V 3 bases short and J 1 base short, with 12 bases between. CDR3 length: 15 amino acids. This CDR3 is CASSPPDNFNYGYTF. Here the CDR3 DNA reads TGTGCCAGCTCACCCCCTGACAATTTTAACTATGGCTACACCTTC.

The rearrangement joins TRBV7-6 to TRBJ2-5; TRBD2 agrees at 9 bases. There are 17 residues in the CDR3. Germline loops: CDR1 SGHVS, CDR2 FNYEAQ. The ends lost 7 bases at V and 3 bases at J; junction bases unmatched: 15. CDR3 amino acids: CASTSALIAGAEETQYF. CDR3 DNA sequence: TGTGCCAGCACTTCCGCCCTAATAGCGGGAGCGGAAGAGACCCAGTACTTC.

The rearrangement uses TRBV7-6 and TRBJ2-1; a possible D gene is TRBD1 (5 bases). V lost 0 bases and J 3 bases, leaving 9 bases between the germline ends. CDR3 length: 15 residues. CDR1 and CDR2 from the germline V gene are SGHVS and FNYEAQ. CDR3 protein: CASSLAMGLYNEQFF. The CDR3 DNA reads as TGTGCCAGCAGCTTAGCGATGGGGCTCTACAATGAGCAGTTCTTC.

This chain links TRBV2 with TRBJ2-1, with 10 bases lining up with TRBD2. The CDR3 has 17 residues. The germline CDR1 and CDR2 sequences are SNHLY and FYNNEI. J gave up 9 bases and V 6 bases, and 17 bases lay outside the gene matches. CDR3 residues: CASREGLAGGGGGEQFF. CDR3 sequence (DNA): TGTGCCAGCAGGGAGGGGTTAGCGGGAGGAGGTGGTGGTGAGCAGTTCTTC.

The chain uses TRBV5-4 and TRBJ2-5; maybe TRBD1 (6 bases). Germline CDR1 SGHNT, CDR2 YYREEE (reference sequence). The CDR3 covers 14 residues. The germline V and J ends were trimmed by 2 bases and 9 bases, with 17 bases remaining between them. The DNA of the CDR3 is TGTGCCAGCAGCTTCTCCGGGACATTTAGGGCCCAGTACTTC. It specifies CASSFSGTFRAQYF.

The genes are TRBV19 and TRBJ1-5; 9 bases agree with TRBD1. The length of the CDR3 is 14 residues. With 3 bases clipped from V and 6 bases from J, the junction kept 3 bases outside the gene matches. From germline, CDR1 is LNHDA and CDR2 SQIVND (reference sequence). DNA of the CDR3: TGTGCCAGTAGTATGACAGGGGGAGTTCAGCCCCAGCATTTT. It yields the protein CASSMTGGVQPQHF. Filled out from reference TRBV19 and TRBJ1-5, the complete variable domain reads DGGITQSPKYLFRKEGQNVTLSCEQNLNHDAMYWYRQDPGQGLRLIYYSQIVNDFQKGDIAEGYSVSREKKESFPLTVTSAQKNPTAFYLCASSMTGGVQPQHFGDGTRLSIL.